This T cell receptor beta chain was obtained from a study of T cells in severe cutaneous drug reactions. Sequenced patients had Stevens-Johnson syndrome or toxic epidermal necrolysis caused by carbamazepine. Libraries were made by iRepertoire multiplex PCR with TCR subtype-specific primers for bulk and single-cell sequencing. TCRdb reanalyzed the multiplex PCR reads and collapses them to one entry per CDR3 protein, without DNA. This listing includes some 9,900 distinct CDR3 sequences. The CDR3 has 15 amino acids. CDR1 SQVTM and CDR2 ANQGSEA come from the germline V gene. The sequencing input was cells from a skin blister. This clonotype originated in a human donor with Stevens-Johnson syndrome, a severe cutaneous drug reaction. The chain combines TRBV29-1 with TRBJ2-5; there is no DNA to check the TCRdb D call of TRBD1. The CDR3 spells CSVVKTPQGMETQYF.